The following is a T cell receptor beta chain sequence with its context. No antigen is known for it. TCRdb used MiXCR to reprocess the multiplex PCR reads, holding one entry per CDR3 protein. The sample holds about 17,000 distinct CDR3 sequences, around 58% seen once. This specimen belongs to a study of breast tumors, draining lymph nodes, adjacent tissues. Whole-study findings and limits: Findings are consistent with lymph node origin and intratumoral expansion of most tumor T cells.

Looked up from germline, CDR1 is SGHTA and CDR2 is FQGNSA. Deletions cut 1 base from V and 5 bases from J, with 8 bases between. The CDR3 covers 13 residues. The origin of this receptor is a female donor with breast cancer. Some clones in this sample may be carry-over from other donors' samples. The sample consisted of tumor-adjacent breast tissue. The rearrangement uses TRBV7-2 and TRBJ2-5; D not certain. The CDR3, as DNA: TGTGCCAGCAGCTTAGTTGGCGTGGAGACCCAGTACTTC. It encodes CASSLVGVETQYF. Full variable domain (remainder filled in from reference TRBV7-2 and TRBJ2-5): GAGVSQSPSNKVTEKGKDVELRCDPISGHTALYWYRQSLGQGLEFLIYFQGNSAPDKSGLPSDRFSAERTGGSVSTLTIQRTQQEDSAVYLCASSLVGVETQYFGPGTRLLVL.